The 30 T cell receptor beta chains listed next were all sequenced from one sample in a study of blood T cell repertoires in COVID-19. Profiled with immunoSEQ multiplex PCR; TCRdb holds only in-frame clones, not every one. Of 100,000 or so clones in the sample, 81% were seen once. Sequencing was performed on peripheral blood. The receptors shown here come from a man aged 80 or over with acute or convalescent COVID-19.

The genes are TRBV5-4 and TRBJ1-1, with D maybe TRBD1 (5 bases). Trimming removed 6 bases from V and 0 bases from J, with 15 bases in between. CDR1 and CDR2 from the germline V gene are SGHNT and YYREEE (reference sequence). CDR3 length: 15 amino acids. The CDR3 nucleotides are TGTGCCAGCACATTTGGCGGGGGATTGAACACTGAAGCTTTCTTT. Translating gives CASTFGGGLNTEAFF. Full variable domain (missing parts from reference TRBV5-4 and TRBJ1-1): ETGVTQSPTHLIKTRGQQVTLRCSSQSGHNTVSWYQQALGQGPQFIFQYYREEENGRGNFPPRFSGLQFPNYSSELNVNALELDDSALYLCASTFGGGLNTEAFFGQGTRLTVV.

The chain combines TRBV18 with TRBJ1-5; D gene unclear. Germline CDR1 reads KGHSH; CDR2 reads LQKENI. There are 13 residues in the CDR3. Trimming cost V 3 bases and J 7 bases, with 10 bases left between them. The CDR3 nucleotides read TGTGCCAGCTCACCCGCGCGCACCCAGCCCCAGCATTTT. Its translation: CASSPARTQPQHF.

This chain uses TRBV9 with TRBJ2-3, with a possible D match to TRBD2 (6 bases). Germline CDR1 and CDR2: SGDLS and YYNGEE. CDR3 length: 16 residues. With 0 bases removed from V and 4 bases from J, the gap between germline ends came to 15 bases. Here the CDR3 DNA reads TGTGCCAGCAGCGTAGAGGAGGGAGTACTTGCAGATACGCAGTATTTT. This translates into CASSVEEGVLADTQYF.

The chain recombines TRBV7-2 with TRBJ1-2; D ambiguous. The ends were cut back, 1 base at V and 2 bases at J, with 11 bases in the middle. This CDR3 is built from 15 residues. Germline V lookup: CDR1 SGHTA, CDR2 FQGNSA. The CDR3 loop is CASSLGGGGNYGYTF. The CDR3 coding sequence is TGTGCCAGCAGCTTAGGTGGCGGAGGAAACTATGGCTACACCTTC.

The V call is TRBV6-2 or TRBV6-3, the J call TRBJ2-1, with no clear D. V lost 1 base and J 6 bases, leaving 13 bases between the germline ends. CDR1 and CDR2 from the germline V gene are MNHEY and SVGEGT. The length of the CDR3 is 15 residues. CDR3 sequence reads: CASSYLGVPANEQFF. In DNA, the CDR3 is TGTGCCAGCAGTTACTTGGGCGTCCCCGCCAATGAGCAGTTCTTC.

This clone was counted a few times. J is TRBJ2-3 and V is TRBV5-8, with 15 bases identical to TRBD2. From germline, CDR1 is SGHTS and CDR2 YDEGEE. The CDR3 covers 19 residues. V dropped 3 bases and J dropped 2; count of bases not matched to a gene: 10. This CDR3 reads CASSYGTSGRYLYTDTQYF. The CDR3 coding sequence is TGTGCCAGCAGCTACGGGACTAGCGGGAGGTACCTTTACACAGATACGCAGTATTTT.

The chain carries TRBV18 and TRBJ1-1; TRBD1 agrees at 8 bases. The CDR3 is 17 residues long. V lost 3 bases, J lost 4 bases, and 13 bases stayed unmatched. Looked up from germline, CDR1 is KGHSH and CDR2 is LQKENI. The CDR3 sequence: CASSPLQGAPLGTEAFF. The CDR3 nucleotides are TGTGCCAGCTCACCGCTGCAGGGGGCCCCCTTGGGCACTGAAGCTTTCTTT.

The CDR3 DNA reads as TGTGCCAGCTCACCATCTGGGACAGGGCAGTCACCCCTCCACTTT. Its protein product is CASSPSGTGQSPLHF. The rearrangement joins TRBV18 to TRBJ1-6; 9 bases line up with TRBD1. In germline, CDR1 is KGHSH, CDR2 LQKENI. This CDR3 region has 15 residues. The J segment lost 10 bases and the V segment lost 2 bases, leaving 6 bases of the junction unmatched. Together with reference TRBV18 and TRBJ1-6, the CDR3 gives the full variable domain: NAGVMQNPRHLVRRRGQEARLRCSPMKGHSHVYWYRQLPEEGLKFMVYLQKENIIDESGMPKERFSAEFPKEGPSILRIQQVVRGDSAAYFCASSPSGTGQSPLHFGNGTRLTVT.

This chain connects TRBV28 to TRBJ2-7; tentatively, D is TRBD1 (6 bases). Deletions cut 5 bases from V and 5 bases from J, with 13 bases between. Looked up from germline, CDR1 is MDHEN and CDR2 is SYDVKM. The CDR3 sequence is 13 residues long. In DNA form, the CDR3 reads TGTGCCAGCAGTCCTGACAGGTACAACGAGCAGTACTTC. Its translation is CASSPDRYNEQYF.

The chain carries TRBV5-1 and TRBJ1-2, with TRBD1 matching over 10 bases. V lost 0 bases, J lost 4 bases, and 3 bases stayed unmatched. The CDR3 sequence is 15 residues long. Germline V gives CDR1 SGHRS, CDR2 YFSETQ. CDR3 loop: CASSLVGQGTYGYTF. The CDR3, as DNA: TGCGCCAGCAGCTTGGTGGGACAGGGGACCTATGGCTACACCTTC. The full variable domain, in which reference TRBV5-1 and TRBJ1-2 provide the parts outside the CDR3, is KAGVTQTPRYLIKTRGQQVTLSCSPISGHRSVSWYQQTPGQGLQFLFEYFSETQRNKGNFPGRFSGRQFSNSRSEMNVSTLELGDSALYLCASSLVGQGTYGYTFGSGTRLTVV.

The chain employs TRBV5-4 and TRBJ2-3, with 10 positions matching TRBD2. V dropped 2 bases and J dropped 4; count of bases not matched to a gene: 7. Germline values: CDR1 SGHNT, CDR2 YYREEE (reference sequence). The CDR3 covers 16 residues. The CDR3 is CASSLQGTSASDTQYF. CDR3 sequence (DNA): TGTGCCAGCAGCTTACAAGGGACTAGCGCCTCAGATACGCAGTATTTT.

The count of this clone is one. This chain joins TRBV7-9 and TRBJ2-5; 8 positions agree with TRBD1. Germline V gene data show CDR1 as SEHNR and CDR2 as FQNEAQ (reference sequence). The CDR3 extends over 15 amino acids. V was pared by 2 bases and J by 4 bases, with 6 bases of the junction left unmatched. The CDR3 loop is CASSLFGQGAETQYF. The CDR3 nucleotides read TGTGCCAGCAGCTTATTCGGGCAGGGGGCAGAGACCCAGTACTTC.

The chain employs TRBV18 and TRBJ1-1; D may be TRBD1 (5 bases). CDR3 length: 14 residues. Trimming stripped 5 bases from V and 1 base from J, with 11 bases between. Germline loops: CDR1 KGHSH, CDR2 LQKENI. The CDR3 region has the DNA TGTGCCAGCTCAAAAATGGACACGAACACTGAAGCTTTCTTT. It translates to CASSKMDTNTEAFF.

Notes on this clone: This specimen includes other DNA sequences encoding the same CDR3. CDR3 sequence reads: CASSSTGNTEAFF. The CDR3 nucleotides are TGTGCCAGCTCCAGTACAGGGAACACTGAAGCTTTCTTT. V and J are TRBV18 and TRBJ1-1; D is perhaps TRBD1 (5 bases). Trimming shortened V by 6 bases and J by 1 base, and 9 bases separated the two germline ends. CDR3 length: 13 amino acids. The germline V gene has CDR1 KGHSH and CDR2 LQKENI.

J is TRBJ1-6 and V is TRBV6-1; 9 bases match TRBD1. Germline CDR1 is MNHNS and CDR2 is SASEGT. V trimming: 3 bases; J trimming: 6 bases; junction bases outside the gene matches: 6. This CDR3 has 16 residues. The CDR3 nucleotides are TGTGCCAGCAGTGACCCGTTGACAGGGGGTAATTCACCCCTCCACTTT. Protein product: CASSDPLTGGNSPLHF.

V usage is TRBV7-6 and J usage is TRBJ2-7, with 11 bases lining up with TRBD2. Germline V gene sequence: CDR1 SGHVS, CDR2 FNYEAQ. This CDR3 is built from 17 residues. V shed 2 bases, J shed 1 base, and the junction held 7 bases outside the gene matches. The CDR3 DNA is TGTGCCAGCAGCTTAAGGCTAGCGGGAGGCCCTTCCTACGAGCAGTACTTC. It codes for CASSLRLAGGPSYEQYF.

This sequence joins TRBV7-2 and TRBJ2-3, with D possibly matching TRBD2 (5 bases). The CDR3 is 16 amino acids. V was clipped by 2 bases and J by 2 bases, with 14 bases between them. The germline CDR1 and CDR2 sequences are SGHTA and FQGNSA. The CDR3 sequence is CASSLRGSGFTDTQYF. The CDR3 region has the DNA TGTGCCAGCAGCTTAAGAGGGAGCGGATTCACAGATACGCAGTATTTT.

The V call is TRBV6-1, the J call TRBJ2-7, with 9 bases aligning to TRBD2. CDR1 is MNHNS, CDR2 SASEGT, per germline. V lost 3 bases and J lost 4; bases outside the gene matches: 7. This CDR3 region has 15 residues. The chain's CDR3 is CASSEFPSGDYEQYF. CDR3 sequence (DNA): TGTGCCAGCAGTGAGTTCCCTAGCGGGGATTACGAGCAGTACTTC.

The rearrangement links TRBV12-3 or TRBV12-4 to TRBJ2-1, with D possibly being TRBD1 (5 bases). Trimming pared 1 base from V and 8 bases from J, leaving 9 bases between. This CDR3 has 13 residues. The DNA for the CDR3 is TGTGCCAGCAGTTTAGGGGGCGCGGATGAGCAGTTCTTC. As protein: CASSLGGADEQFF.

The gene calls are TRBV6-5 and TRBJ1-1; 7 nucleotides line up with TRBD1. The CDR3 is 14 residues long. V lost 4 bases and J lost 10; bases outside the gene matches: 12. Germline assignment: CDR1 MNHEY and CDR2 SVGAGI. The CDR3 reads CASSWMGRQGGAFF. CDR3 nucleotides: TGTGCCAGCAGTTGGATGGGCAGGCAGGGGGGAGCTTTCTTT.

V gene TRBV11-3 combines with J gene TRBJ2-3, with a tentative D call TRBD1 (6 bases). Germline V CDR1 and CDR2: SGHNT, YENEEA. Trimming pared 5 bases from V and 0 bases from J, leaving 15 bases between. This CDR3 has 16 residues. The CDR3 loop is CASSPGTLSSTDTQYF. CDR3 DNA: TGTGCCAGCAGCCCCGGGACACTTTCTAGCACAGATACGCAGTATTTT.

This chain joins TRBV18 and TRBJ1-6; possible D gene TRBD1, 6 bases. The CDR3 loop spans 15 amino acids. With 2 bases removed from V and 7 bases from J, the gap between germline ends came to 12 bases. Germline-derived CDR1 and CDR2 are KGHSH and LQKENI. Written as DNA, the CDR3 is TGTGCCAGCTCACCATCGAACAGGGACAATTCACCCCTCCACTTT. Its protein product is CASSPSNRDNSPLHF.

J is TRBJ2-1 and V is TRBV10-3; TRBD2 matches 7 bases. J lost 5 bases, V lost 0 bases, and 13 bases had no gene match. This CDR3 region has 18 residues. Germline assignment: CDR1 ENHRY and CDR2 SYGVKD. The CDR3 DNA reads TGTGCCATCAGTGAGTCCGGATATGGACTAGGTGGGAACAATGAGCAGTTCTTC. Translating it yields CAISESGYGLGGNNEQFF.

This chain uses TRBV5-6 with TRBJ1-2; D gene unclear. This CDR3 contains 12 residues. The V gene's germline CDR1 is SGHDT and CDR2 YYEEEE. V lost 2 bases to trimming and J lost 8 bases, with 10 bases between them. DNA for the CDR3: TGTGCCAGCAGCTTTCCCGGCGGAGGCTACACCTTC. Amino acids: CASSFPGGGYTF.

The CDR3 spells CASSAELPHDGSGNTIYF. For the CDR3, the DNA is TGTGCCAGCAGCGCCGAACTACCCCACGATGGCTCTGGAAACACCATATATTTT. The chain uses TRBV11-2 and TRBJ1-3; unclear D gene. The CDR3 runs 18 residues. Germline CDR1 SGHAT, CDR2 FQNNGV. The germline V and J ends were trimmed by 5 bases and 0 bases, with 20 bases remaining between them.

The gene calls are TRBV6-2 or TRBV6-3 and TRBJ2-5, with D tentatively TRBD1 (5 bases). The CDR3 runs to 13 residues. V shed 2 bases and J shed 8 bases, with 12 bases lying between them. CDR1 is MNHEY, CDR2 SVGEGT, per germline. The CDR3 spells CASSYRGTGTQYF. As DNA, the CDR3 is TGTGCCAGCAGTTACAGGGGCACAGGTACCCAGTACTTC.

V is TRBV4-3 and J is TRBJ2-2; 7 bases map to TRBD1. The trim removed 4 bases at V and 1 base at J, leaving 9 bases unmatched. The CDR3 spans 17 residues. Germline V gene lookup returns CDR1 LGHNA and CDR2 YSLEER. For the CDR3, the DNA is TGCGCCAGCAGCCCAGAAAAGGACAGGAGGAACACCGGGGAGCTGTTTTTT. Translation: CASSPEKDRRNTGELFF.

The rearrangement links TRBV7-3 to TRBJ2-3; D is unclear. The CDR3 runs to 14 residues. Germline-derived CDR1 and CDR2 are SGHTA and FQGTGA. The V gene lost 1 base and the J gene lost 6 bases, with 11 bases spanning the gap. The CDR3 is CASSLSTNSDTQYF. The DNA of the CDR3 is TGTGCCAGCAGCTTAAGTACCAACTCCGATACGCAGTATTTT.

This clone has just one count. J is TRBJ1-2 and V is TRBV6-2 or TRBV6-3; 8 nucleotides match TRBD1. CDR1 is MNHEY and CDR2 is SVGEGT in the germline V gene. J gave up 4 bases and V 5 bases, and 6 bases lay outside the gene matches. This CDR3 region has 14 residues. CDR3 sequence (DNA): TGTGCCAGCAGTGGGACAGGCCGACCCTATGGCTACACCTTC. This gives the protein CASSGTGRPYGYTF.

The V and J genes are TRBV5-1 and TRBJ2-2; the D gene is possibly TRBD2 (6 bases). Germline V gene data show CDR1 as SGHRS and CDR2 as YFSETQ. This CDR3 is built from 14 residues. V gave up 2 bases and J gave up 7 bases, with 12 bases separating them. The CDR3 protein is CASSFREFGGELFF. CDR3 in DNA: TGCGCCAGCAGCTTTCGGGAGTTTGGCGGGGAGCTGTTTTTT.